This entry features one TCR beta chain sequence. Its cognate antigen is unknown. The J segment lost 4 bases and the V segment lost 4 bases, leaving 11 bases of the junction unmatched. The CDR3 has 16 amino acids. Germline CDR1 and CDR2: SEHNR and FQNEAQ (reference sequence). This sample was included in a study of response to subunit inactivated influenza vaccine. General study points: With each seasonal influenza vaccination, the authors suggested, few new T cells are recruited.

Each CDR3 protein is one row after TCRdb ran MiXCR on the RT-PCR reads. The table records around 250,000 distinct CDR3 sequences, more than 9% of them present only once. The TCR sequence derives from a man aged 50 to 60 who received an inactivated influenza vaccine. The sequences come from non-naive T cells sorted from PBMCs, collected around two weeks before vaccination. This rearrangement joins TRBV7-9 to TRBJ2-5; 8 positions agree with TRBD2. Here the CDR3 reads CASSSLGREVLETQYF. CDR3 nucleotide sequence: TGTGCCAGCAGCTCCCTTGGGCGGGAGGTGCTAGAGACCCAGTACTTC.